The 14 T cell receptor beta chains in this list originate from one sample, sequenced in a study of blood T cell repertoires in COVID-19. Some clones are missing from TCRdb's copy, which holds only in-frame ones; the method was immunoSEQ multiplex PCR. The sample gives some 150,000 clones, 75% to 85% of which show up once; roughly 13% is in the top ten. The sample was peripheral blood. All receptors come from a man aged 55 to 69 with active or convalescent COVID-19.

J is TRBJ1-1 and V is TRBV29-1, with TRBD1 matching over 9 bases. Unmatched junction bases numbered 6, after V lost 7 bases and J lost 3 bases. The CDR3 covers 13 residues. Germline loops: CDR1 SQVTM, CDR2 ANQGSEA. Here the CDR3 DNA reads TGCAGCGGTGGGGACAGGGAAGACACTGAAGCTTTCTTT. Translating gives CSGGDREDTEAFF.

The chain links TRBV2 to TRBJ2-7; tentatively, D is TRBD2 (6 bases). The CDR3 length is 14 residues. CDR1 is SNHLY, CDR2 FYNNEI, per germline. With 9 bases removed from V and 2 bases from J, the gap between germline ends came to 17 bases. The CDR3 DNA reads TGTGCCAGTCACCGCGGAGGGAGAACCTACGAGCAGTACTTC. Amino acids: CASHRGGRTYEQYF.

V gene TRBV28 combines with J gene TRBJ2-3, with 9 bases lining up with TRBD1. The CDR3 totals 17 residues. Per germline, CDR1 MDHEN and CDR2 SYDVKM. V lost 6 bases, J lost 6 bases, and 16 bases stayed unmatched. The CDR3 reads CASSPLRTGDRLDTQYF. The DNA of the CDR3 is TGTGCCAGCAGCCCACTCCGGACAGGGGATAGGTTGGATACGCAGTATTTT.

The chain recombines TRBV6-6 with TRBJ2-2; 8 nucleotides match TRBD1. This CDR3 contains 13 residues. Germline CDR1 and CDR2: MNHNY and SVGAGI (reference sequence). The V segment lost 10 bases and the J segment 3 bases; nucleotides outside the gene matches: 4. CDR3 coding DNA: TGTGCCACATTACAGGGGGACACCGGGGAGCTGTTTTTT. Protein sequence: CATLQGDTGELFF.

The rearrangement links TRBV19 to TRBJ2-2; 8 bases align to TRBD2. Trimming cost V 2 bases and J 5 bases; bases outside gene matches: 7. The CDR3 is 16 amino acids. The V gene's germline CDR1 is LNHDA and CDR2 SQIVND (reference sequence). CDR3 DNA sequence: TGTGCCAGTAGTATATCCGCGATAGCGGGAACCGGGGAGCTGTTTTTT. It encodes CASSISAIAGTGELFF. Supplemented by reference TRBV19 and TRBJ2-2, the full variable domain reads DGGITQSPKYLFRKEGQNVTLSCEQNLNHDAMYWYRQDPGQGLRLIYYSQIVNDFQKGDIAEGYSVSREKKESFPLTVTSAQKNPTAFYLCASSISAIAGTGELFFGEGSRLTVL.

In its sample, this clone was seen once. The chain has TRBV7-3 and TRBJ2-5; 7 bases agree with TRBD1. Germline CDR1 SGHTA, CDR2 FQGTGA. There are 13 residues in the CDR3. V trimming: 10 bases; J trimming: 1 base; junction bases outside the gene matches: 6. The CDR3 DNA reads as TGTGCCACCTCCCGGGACAGCCAAGAGACCCAGTACTTC. It yields the protein CATSRDSQETQYF. Full variable domain (missing parts from reference TRBV7-3 and TRBJ2-5): GAGVSQTPSNKVTEKGKYVELRCDPISGHTALYWYRQSLGQGPEFLIYFQGTGAADDSGLPNDRFFAVRPEGSVSTLKIQRTERGDSAVYLCATSRDSQETQYFGPGTRLLVL.

The CDR3 DNA is TGTGCCAGCAGTCCGACTAGCGGGAGTGGTACGCAGTATTTT. It is translated as CASSPTSGSGTQYF. The chain combines TRBV3-1 (or the pseudogene TRBV3-2) with TRBJ2-3; 12 nucleotides line up with TRBD2. Germline V lookup: CDR1 LGHDT, CDR2 YNNKEL (reference sequence). The length of the CDR3 is 14 residues. V was pared by 6 bases and J by 8 bases, with 6 bases of the junction left unmatched.

The chain employs TRBV7-2 and TRBJ2-7, with TRBD1 identical over 10 bases. The CDR3 extends over 14 amino acids. Looked up from germline, CDR1 is SGHTA and CDR2 is FQGNSA. The V gene end was trimmed by 4 bases and the J gene end by 3 bases; junction bases not matched to a gene: 3. The CDR3 DNA sequence: TGTGCCAGCAGCTCGGACAGGGGGTTCTACGAGCAGTACTTC. Translating it yields CASSSDRGFYEQYF.

The V call is TRBV7-2, the J call TRBJ2-3; 7 bases match TRBD2. The V gene end was trimmed by 2 bases and the J gene end by 5 bases; junction bases not matched to a gene: 1. The CDR3 is 13 residues long. Germline assignment: CDR1 SGHTA and CDR2 FQGNSA. The CDR3 loop reads CASSLKRGDTQYF. The CDR3 bases are TGTGCCAGCAGCTTAAAGCGGGGAGATACGCAGTATTTT.

This clone has only one observation. This chain uses TRBV28 with TRBJ2-6, with a possible D match to TRBD1 (6 bases). V shed 3 bases and J shed 4 bases, with 10 bases lying between them. Germline loops: CDR1 MDHEN, CDR2 SYDVKM. CDR3 length: 15 amino acids. This CDR3 reads CASSLDSRGANVLTF. The CDR3 DNA follows: TGTGCCAGCAGTTTGGACAGCCGCGGGGCCAACGTCCTGACTTTC.

This clone occurred many times. The CDR3 DNA reads as TGTGCCAGTAGTCGCGAGACAGGGGTTCGCACTGAAGCTTTCTTT. Protein sequence: CASSRETGVRTEAFF. The V and J genes are TRBV19 and TRBJ1-1, with 8 bases that match TRBD1. CDR1 is LNHDA, CDR2 SQIVND, per germline (reference sequence). V trimming: 5 bases; J trimming: 4 bases; junction bases outside the gene matches: 9. CDR3 size: 15 residues. The whole variable domain, filled in from reference TRBV19 and TRBJ1-1, reads DGGITQSPKYLFRKEGQNVTLSCEQNLNHDAMYWYRQDPGQGLRLIYYSQIVNDFQKGDIAEGYSVSREKKESFPLTVTSAQKNPTAFYLCASSRETGVRTEAFFGQGTRLTVV.

The table lists this clone with a count of one. Other DNA sequences within the sample encode an identical CDR3. This chain uses TRBV24-1 with TRBJ1-5, with D maybe TRBD1 (6 bases). Deletions cut 4 bases from V and 2 bases from J, with 11 bases between. In germline, CDR1 is KGHDR, CDR2 SFDVKD. The CDR3 is made up of 15 amino acids. CDR3 nucleotide sequence: TGTGCCACCAGTGACGGGGGGCGGGGCAATCAGCCCCAGCATTTT. This gives the protein CATSDGGRGNQPQHF.

This chain's CDR3 is CASSLTPQATYEQYF. CDR3 DNA: TGTGCCAGCAGCTTAACACCTCAGGCGACCTACGAGCAGTACTTC. The chain combines TRBV5-5 with TRBJ2-7; D is ambiguous. From germline, CDR1 is SGHKS and CDR2 YYEKEE (reference sequence). The CDR3 consists of 15 residues. V was clipped by 2 bases and J by 2 bases, with 14 bases between them. The variable domain in full, completed from reference TRBV5-5 and TRBJ2-7, reads DAGVTQSPTHLIKTRGQQVTLRCSPISGHKSVSWYQQVLGQGPQFIFQYYEKEERGRGNFPDRFSARQFPNYSSELNVNALLLGDSALYLCASSLTPQATYEQYFGPGTRLTVT.

V usage is TRBV10-3 and J usage is TRBJ2-5; 7 bases align to TRBD1. Per the germline V gene, CDR1 is ENHRY and CDR2 is SYGVKD. V shed 11 bases and J 0 bases; nucleotides not matched to a gene: 3. The CDR3 runs to 12 residues. The CDR3 region is CASGTDQETQYF. CDR3 nucleotides: TGTGCCTCTGGGACAGACCAAGAGACCCAGTACTTC.